What follows are 20 T cell receptor beta chains derived from one specimen sequenced in a study of shared clonotypes between healthy human individuals. Here immunoSEQ multiplex PCR was the method, and the copy in TCRdb shows in-frame clones only, minus some. The profile shows some 1,600,000 clones, about 98% of them singletons. The sequencing input was naive CD4+ T cells sorted from blood. The sample's subset: CD45RA+ positively selected. The origin of the receptors is a man between 25 and 39 years old in good health.

The gene calls are TRBV4-1 and TRBJ1-5; a possible D gene is TRBD1 (5 bases). This CDR3 has 16 residues. The germline CDR1 and CDR2 sequences are MGHRA and YSYEKL. V gave up 4 bases and J gave up 5 bases, with 18 bases separating them. The CDR3 spells CASSPLGSGTYQPQHF. The CDR3 DNA follows: TGCGCCAGCAGCCCCCTAGGTTCCGGGACCTATCAGCCCCAGCATTTT.

This sequence joins TRBV6-5 and TRBJ1-4; 8 positions match TRBD1. CDR1 is MNHEY, CDR2 SVGAGI, per germline. V shed 6 bases and J 8 bases; nucleotides not matched to a gene: 5. There are 13 residues in the CDR3. The CDR3 region has the DNA TGTGCCAGCAGGACAGGGGCGGGAGAAAAACTGTTTTTT. Its translation: CASRTGAGEKLFF.

The chain employs TRBV18 and TRBJ2-7, with 9 nucleotides matching TRBD2. V was clipped by 5 bases and J by 0 bases; unmatched bases: 8. The CDR3 has 16 residues. Germline CDR1 reads KGHSH; CDR2 reads LQKENI. The CDR3 loop is CASSTRAGGPSYEQYF. CDR3 bases: TGTGCCAGCTCAACCCGAGCGGGAGGCCCCTCCTACGAGCAGTACTTC.

V usage is TRBV5-6 and J usage is TRBJ1-2, with D maybe TRBD1 (6 bases). Germline V gene data show CDR1 as SGHDT and CDR2 as YYEEEE. This CDR3 contains 16 residues. V lost 4 bases and J 6 bases, leaving 22 bases between the germline ends. In nucleotides, the CDR3 is TGTGCCAGCAGCCAATCCTGGTCGGGACAAGGCCATGGCTACACCTTC. Encoded protein: CASSQSWSGQGHGYTF.

The chain carries TRBV18 and TRBJ1-4, with 8 bases identical to TRBD1. Unmatched junction bases numbered 1, after V lost 3 bases and J lost 4 bases. Per the germline V gene, CDR1 is KGHSH and CDR2 is LQKENI. The CDR3 runs 14 residues. CDR3 sequence: CASSPDRVNEKLFF. The DNA for the CDR3 is TGTGCCAGCTCACCGGACAGGGTTAATGAAAAACTGTTTTTT.

The genes are TRBV5-1 and TRBJ2-7, with 9 positions matching TRBD2. This CDR3 is 15 amino acids long. The germline V gene has CDR1 SGHRS and CDR2 YFSETQ. The V segment lost 3 bases and the J segment 10 bases; nucleotides outside the gene matches: 14. CDR3 amino acids: CASSSEPGVAGDQYF. In DNA, the CDR3 is TGCGCCAGCAGCTCGGAACCCGGTGTAGCGGGGGACCAGTACTTC.

The chain joins TRBV9 to TRBJ2-7; a weak D match, TRBD2 (5 bases). The CDR3 contains 14 residues. Germline V gives CDR1 SGDLS, CDR2 YYNGEE. V was pared by 0 bases and J by 2 bases, with 9 bases between. The CDR3 DNA sequence: TGTGCCAGCAGCGTAGGGACTTTACCCTACGAGCAGTACTTC. It yields the protein CASSVGTLPYEQYF.

The chain carries TRBV18 and TRBJ2-1; 7 nucleotides match TRBD2. CDR1 is KGHSH, CDR2 LQKENI, per germline. V lost 8 bases, J lost 0 bases, and 10 bases stayed unmatched. The CDR3 has 16 amino acids. CDR3 loop: CASRHGAGSSYNEQFF. CDR3 coding DNA: TGTGCCAGCCGACACGGAGCGGGAAGCTCCTACAATGAGCAGTTCTTC. Full variable domain (outside the CDR3, taken from reference TRBV18 and TRBJ2-1): NAGVMQNPRHLVRRRGQEARLRCSPMKGHSHVYWYRQLPEEGLKFMVYLQKENIIDESGMPKERFSAEFPKEGPSILRIQQVVRGDSAAYFCASRHGAGSSYNEQFFGPGTRLTVL.

The genes are TRBV5-4 and TRBJ2-1, with TRBD2 matching 8 bases. Germline CDR1 is SGHNT and CDR2 is YYREEE (reference sequence). The CDR3 extends over 15 amino acids. Trimming cost V 7 bases and J 0 bases; bases outside gene matches: 6. The DNA for the CDR3 is TGTGCCAGCCTCATAGCGGGAAGCTCCTACAATGAGCAGTTCTTC. Translation gives CASLIAGSSYNEQFF.

This clone was seen once. Other nucleotide sequences in the sample specify the same CDR3. The chain is built from TRBV28 and TRBJ2-7; D not certain. V was trimmed by 3 bases and J by 3 bases, leaving 6 bases between them. The CDR3 contains 12 residues. CDR1 and CDR2 (germline): MDHEN, SYDVKM. The CDR3, as DNA: TGTGCCAGCAGTTTGACGAGCTACGAGCAGTACTTC. Translating gives CASSLTSYEQYF.

The CDR3 sequence is CASRPPGRFPREQYF. CDR3 sequence (DNA): TGTGCCAGCAGACCTCCGGGACGCTTCCCGAGAGAGCAGTACTTC. J is TRBJ2-7 and V is TRBV6-1, with D perhaps TRBD1 or TRBD2 (5 bases each). The germline gives CDR1 MNHNS, CDR2 SASEGT. V was shortened by 6 bases and J by 7 bases, with 22 bases between the two germline ends. The CDR3 spans 15 residues.

The genes are TRBV5-1 and TRBJ1-2, with TRBD1 matching over 7 bases. The CDR3 runs to 13 residues. V gave up 5 bases and J gave up 6 bases; unmatched junction bases: 7. The V gene's germline CDR1 is SGHRS and CDR2 YFSETQ. DNA of the CDR3: TGCGCCAGCAGTTTAGGACAGGAAGATGGCTACACCTTC. As protein: CASSLGQEDGYTF.

In its sample, this clone was seen once. The chain carries TRBV4-1 and TRBJ2-5; 7 bases match TRBD1. Germline-derived CDR1 and CDR2 are MGHRA and YSYEKL. Trimming took 8 bases from V and 7 from J; bases not matched to a gene: 13. The length of the CDR3 is 14 residues. The CDR3: CASSGQLAVGTQYF. DNA for the CDR3: TGCGCCAGCTCGGGACAGCTCGCGGTCGGGACCCAGTACTTC.

The V and J genes are TRBV7-9 and TRBJ2-1; D may be TRBD1 or TRBD2 (6 bases each). The CDR3 has 16 residues. Trimming took 5 bases from V and 6 from J, leaving 20 bases between them. The germline V gene has CDR1 SEHNR and CDR2 FQNEAQ (reference sequence). CDR3 DNA sequence: TGTGCCAGCAGCGATACCCGGGACACCGGGGGCAATGAGCAGTTCTTC. Protein product: CASSDTRDTGGNEQFF.

The chain is built from TRBV27 and TRBJ1-5, with 7 bases lining up with TRBD1. CDR1 MNHEY and CDR2 SMNVEV come from the germline V gene (reference sequence). CDR3 length equals 15 residues. J was trimmed by 0 bases and V by 5 bases; bases with no gene match: 4. CDR3 bases: TGTGCCAGCAGTGGGGACAGACGTAGCAATCAGCCCCAGCATTTT. This codes for CASSGDRRSNQPQHF.

This clone has a single count. This chain connects TRBV19 to TRBJ2-1; TRBD2 aligns across 12 bases. Unmatched junction bases numbered 1, after V lost 4 bases and J lost 3 bases. The CDR3 loop spans 15 amino acids. Germline-derived CDR1 and CDR2 are LNHDA and SQIVND (reference sequence). CDR3 region: CASSRLAGDYNEQFF. CDR3 nucleotides: TGTGCCAGTAGTAGACTAGCGGGAGACTACAATGAGCAGTTCTTC. Combining the CDR3 with reference TRBV19 and TRBJ2-1 gives the whole variable domain DGGITQSPKYLFRKEGQNVTLSCEQNLNHDAMYWYRQDPGQGLRLIYYSQIVNDFQKGDIAEGYSVSREKKESFPLTVTSAQKNPTAFYLCASSRLAGDYNEQFFGPGTRLTVL.

Turning to this clone: This specimen includes other DNA sequences encoding the same CDR3. V is TRBV5-1 and J is TRBJ2-5; a possible D gene is TRBD1 (6 bases). With 4 bases removed from V and 1 base from J, the gap between germline ends came to 11 bases. CDR1 and CDR2 (germline): SGHRS, YFSETQ. The CDR3 is made up of 14 amino acids. CDR3 sequence reads: CASSPGTSQETQYF. Written as DNA, the CDR3 is TGCGCCAGCAGCCCCGGGACAAGCCAAGAGACCCAGTACTTC.

V is TRBV15 and J is TRBJ1-3, with D hard to call. Germline lookup yields CDR1 LNHNV and CDR2 YYDKDF (reference sequence). The CDR3 is made up of 11 amino acids. V lost 4 bases to trimming and J lost 4 bases, with 2 bases between them. The CDR3 bases are TGTGCCACCAGCAAAGGAAACACCATATATTTT. Protein product: CATSKGNTIYF.

For the CDR3, the DNA is TGTGCCAGCTCACCACCGGTTGGAGATCGCTCCGACTACAATGAGCAGTTCTTC. Translating it yields CASSPPVGDRSDYNEQFF. The rearrangement uses TRBV18 and TRBJ2-1; D remains unclear. The V end was cut by 0 bases, the J end by 3 bases, with 18 bases between. The CDR3 is made up of 18 amino acids. CDR1 is KGHSH, CDR2 LQKENI, per germline.

The rearrangement uses TRBV7-2 and TRBJ2-7; D is uncertain. Germline lookup yields CDR1 SGHTA and CDR2 FQGNSA. The CDR3 is made up of 14 amino acids. Trimming removed 3 bases from V and 4 bases from J, with 13 bases in between. CDR3 amino acids: CASSFAIAGYEQYF. The CDR3, as DNA: TGTGCCAGCAGCTTTGCCATTGCCGGTTACGAGCAGTACTTC.